This entry lists 10 T cell receptor beta chains sequenced from one sample in a study of blood T cells in healthy people across ages. Alongside a J-beta primer mix, a sample-barcoded 5' primer served in a second PCR lasting about 6 to 11 cycles. TCRdb independently ran MiXCR on the 5' RACE reads; one entry per CDR3 protein. The data hold under 800,000 distinct CDR3 sequences, with around 21% observed a single time. Sequenced material: blood. These receptors came from a man aged 65 to 79 in good health.

A word on this clonotype: This is likely a read error, given that the CDR3 carries no conserved phenylalanine or tryptophan at its end. It is unclear where the CDR3 begins or ends on the DNA, so no DNA is shown, and the CDR3 is as TCRdb lists it. This chain's CDR3 is CASSSLGQ. The chain uses TRBV12-3 or TRBV12-4 and TRBJ2-6; TRBD1 is taken as the D call from the table, unchecked against the DNA. The CDR3 contains 8 residues when both ends are counted.

The CDR3 coding sequence is TGTGCCAGCAGCTTAAGCGGGAATTACCAAGAGACCCAGTACTTC. This codes for CASSLSGNYQETQYF. The chain couples TRBV7-9 to TRBJ2-5; TRBD2 aligns across 7 bases. J lost 0 bases, V lost 2 bases, and 3 bases had no gene match. This CDR3 comprises 15 residues. CDR1 is SEHNR and CDR2 is FQNEAQ in the germline V gene (reference sequence). Using reference TRBV7-9 and TRBJ2-5 for the parts outside the CDR3, the full variable domain is DTGVSQNPRHKITKRGQNVTFRCDPISEHNRLYWYRQTLGQGPEFLTYFQNEAQLEKSRLLSDRFSAERPKGSFSTLEIQRTEQGDSAMYLCASSLSGNYQETQYFGPGTRLLVL.

The CDR3 protein is CASSQDGVGTGELFF. As DNA, the CDR3 is TGTGCCAGCAGCCAAGATGGGGTCGGGACCGGGGAGCTGTTTTTT. The rearrangement uses TRBV3-1 and TRBJ2-2; the D is unclear. Germline V gene data show CDR1 as LGHDT and CDR2 as YNNKEL (reference sequence). V lost 0 bases, J lost 5 bases, and 10 bases lay in between. The CDR3 consists of 15 residues.

This clonotype has only a few counts. The chain recombines TRBV29-1 with TRBJ2-7; 8 bases agree with TRBD1. The CDR3 runs to 16 residues. V trimming: 0 bases; J trimming: 0 bases; junction bases outside the gene matches: 7. From germline, CDR1 is SQVTM and CDR2 ANQGSEA. The CDR3 nucleotides read TGCAGCGTTGAAGATCTCCGGACAGGGAGCTCCTACGAGCAGTACTTC. Its translation: CSVEDLRTGSSYEQYF.

The chain joins TRBV12-3 or TRBV12-4 to TRBJ1-6; TRBD1 aligns across 7 bases. V trimming: 6 bases; J trimming: 10 bases; junction bases outside the gene matches: 15. The CDR3 consists of 16 residues. CDR3: CASSILGNRGGSPLHF. CDR3 DNA: TGTGCCAGCAGCATCCTGGGGAACAGGGGCGGGTCACCCCTCCACTTT.

Points on this clonotype: The conserved final phenylalanine or tryptophan is absent from the CDR3, which likely points to a read error. The V call is TRBV24-1, the J call TRBJ2-5, with a weak D call TRBD1 (5 bases). The J call is in doubt because the DNA end fits TRBJ2-7 better. The CDR3 is made up of 15 amino acids. Germline-derived CDR1 and CDR2 are KGHDR and SFDVKD. In nucleotides, the CDR3 is TGTGCCACCAGTGCCCCCGGCAGGGCCATTCACGAGCAGTACTTG. Protein product: CATSAPGRAIHEQYL.

A few counts support this clonotype. The genes are TRBV20-1 and TRBJ2-7; D remains unclear. V was pared by 5 bases and J by 5 bases, with 7 bases between. The CDR3 is 10 amino acids. Germline V CDR1 and CDR2: DFQATT, SNEGSKA (reference sequence). CDR3 region: CSAGKNEQYF. In DNA, the CDR3 is TGCAGTGCTGGGAAGAACGAGCAGTACTTC.

This clonotype was observed once. CDR3 amino acids: CASSSKQGTYEQYF. The CDR3 DNA reads as TGCGCCAGCAGCTCCAAACAGGGCACCTACGAGCAGTACTTC. The rearrangement links TRBV5-1 to TRBJ2-5, with D possibly being TRBD1 (6 bases). Matching the DNA end better, TRBJ2-7 makes the J call doubtful. The V gene's germline CDR1 is SGHRS and CDR2 YFSETQ. The CDR3 is 14 residues long.

Remarks on this clonotype: At one end the junction does not follow the germline gene, possibly because of a read error. The chain has TRBV28 and TRBJ1-3, with 9 bases lining up with TRBD1. Germline V gene lookup returns CDR1 MDHEN and CDR2 SYDVKM. This CDR3 has 14 residues. As DNA, the CDR3 is TGTGCCAGCAGCGGACAGGGGTTGGGAAACGCCATATATTTT. Translating it yields CASSGQGLGNAIYF.

V is TRBV29-1 and J is TRBJ2-3, with D unresolved. Germline CDR1 SQVTM, CDR2 ANQGSEA. V was clipped by 6 bases and J by 5 bases, with 15 bases between them. This CDR3 has 13 amino acids. The CDR3 DNA reads as TGCAGCGTCTTTTCCTTAAAGGAAGATACGCAGTATTTT. It encodes CSVFSLKEDTQYF.